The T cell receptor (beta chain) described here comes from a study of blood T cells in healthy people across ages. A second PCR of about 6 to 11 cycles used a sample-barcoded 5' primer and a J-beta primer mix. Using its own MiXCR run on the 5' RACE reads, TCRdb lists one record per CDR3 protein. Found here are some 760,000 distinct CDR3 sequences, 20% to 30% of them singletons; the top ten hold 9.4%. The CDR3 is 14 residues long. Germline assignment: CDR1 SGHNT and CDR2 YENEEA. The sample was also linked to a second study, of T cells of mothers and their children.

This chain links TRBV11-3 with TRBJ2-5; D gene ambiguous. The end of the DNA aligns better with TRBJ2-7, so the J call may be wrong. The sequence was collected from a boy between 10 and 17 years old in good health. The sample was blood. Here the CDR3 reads CASSTVILPYEQYF. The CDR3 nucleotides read TGTGCCAGCAGTACAGTTATTCTTCCCTACGAGCAGTACTTC.